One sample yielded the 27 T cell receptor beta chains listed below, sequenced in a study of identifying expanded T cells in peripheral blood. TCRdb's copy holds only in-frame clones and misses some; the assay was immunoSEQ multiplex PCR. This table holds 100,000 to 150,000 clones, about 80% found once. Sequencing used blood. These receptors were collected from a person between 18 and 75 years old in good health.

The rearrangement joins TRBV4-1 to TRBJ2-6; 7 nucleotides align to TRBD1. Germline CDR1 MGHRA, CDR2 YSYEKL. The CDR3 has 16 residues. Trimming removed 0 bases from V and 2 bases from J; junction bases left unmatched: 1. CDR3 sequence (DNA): TGCGCCAGCAGCCAAGATGGGACAGCTGGGGCCAACGTCCTGACTTTC. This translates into CASSQDGTAGANVLTF.

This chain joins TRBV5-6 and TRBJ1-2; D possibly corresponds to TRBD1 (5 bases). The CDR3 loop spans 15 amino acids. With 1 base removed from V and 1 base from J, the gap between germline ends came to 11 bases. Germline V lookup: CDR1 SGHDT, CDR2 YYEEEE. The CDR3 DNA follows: TGTGCCAGCAGCTTGAAAGGGGCCCATAACTATGGCTACACCTTC. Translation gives CASSLKGAHNYGYTF.

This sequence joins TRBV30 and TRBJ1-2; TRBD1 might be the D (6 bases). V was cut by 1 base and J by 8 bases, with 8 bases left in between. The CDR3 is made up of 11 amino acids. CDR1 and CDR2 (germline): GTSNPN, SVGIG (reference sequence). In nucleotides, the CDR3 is TGTGCCTGGAGTGCGGGGGGCGGCTACACCTTC. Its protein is CAWSAGGGYTF.

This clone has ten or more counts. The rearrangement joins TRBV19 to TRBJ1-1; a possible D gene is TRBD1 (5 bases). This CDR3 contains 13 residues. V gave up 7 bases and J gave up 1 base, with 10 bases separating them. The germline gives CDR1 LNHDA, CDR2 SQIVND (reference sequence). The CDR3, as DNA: TGTGCCAGTACCCTGACAGAGAACACTGAAGCTTTCTTT. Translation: CASTLTENTEAFF.

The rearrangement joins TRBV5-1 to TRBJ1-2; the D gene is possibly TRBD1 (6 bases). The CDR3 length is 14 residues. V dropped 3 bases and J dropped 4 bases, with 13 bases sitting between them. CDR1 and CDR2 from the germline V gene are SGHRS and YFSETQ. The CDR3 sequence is CASSSGGGGYGYTF. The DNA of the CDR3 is TGCGCCAGCAGCTCCGGGGGAGGGGGCTATGGCTACACCTTC.

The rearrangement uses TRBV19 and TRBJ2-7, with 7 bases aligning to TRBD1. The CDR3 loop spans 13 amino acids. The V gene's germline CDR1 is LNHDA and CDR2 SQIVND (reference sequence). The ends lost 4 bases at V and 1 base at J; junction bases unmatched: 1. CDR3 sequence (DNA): TGTGCCAGTAGTACGGGACAGTCCTACGAGCAGTACTTC. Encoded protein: CASSTGQSYEQYF.

The CDR3 is CASSMRWADSFSYNEQFF. The CDR3 nucleotides read TGTGCCAGTAGTATGAGATGGGCGGACAGCTTCTCCTACAATGAGCAGTTCTTC. This rearrangement joins TRBV19 to TRBJ2-1; TRBD1 might be the D (6 bases). There are 18 residues in the CDR3. V lost 3 bases, J lost 0 bases, and 18 bases lay in between. Germline V gene lookup returns CDR1 LNHDA and CDR2 SQIVND (reference sequence).

In DNA form, the CDR3 reads TGTGCCAGCAGTTACCGGCAGGGGTATAGAAACACCATATATTTT. It is translated as CASSYRQGYRNTIYF. This sequence joins TRBV6-5 and TRBJ1-3; a possible D gene is TRBD1 (6 bases). The CDR3 runs 15 residues. Germline CDR1 is MNHEY and CDR2 is SVGAGI. The V end was cut by 2 bases, the J end by 5 bases, with 13 bases between.

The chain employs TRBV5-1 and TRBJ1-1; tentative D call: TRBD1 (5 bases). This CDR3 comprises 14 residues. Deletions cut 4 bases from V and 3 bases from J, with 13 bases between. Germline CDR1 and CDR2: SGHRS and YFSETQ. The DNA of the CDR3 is TGCGCCAGCAGCCGAGGGACGCGTTACACTGAAGCTTTCTTT. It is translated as CASSRGTRYTEAFF.

The CDR3 sequence is CASAPGGYEQYF. CDR3 bases: TGTGCCAGCGCTCCAGGGGGCTACGAGCAGTACTTC. The V gene is TRBV5-5, the J gene TRBJ2-7; 7 bases are shared with TRBD1. The CDR3 consists of 12 residues. Germline CDR1 is SGHKS and CDR2 is YYEKEE (reference sequence). Unmatched junction bases numbered 4, after V lost 7 bases and J lost 3 bases.

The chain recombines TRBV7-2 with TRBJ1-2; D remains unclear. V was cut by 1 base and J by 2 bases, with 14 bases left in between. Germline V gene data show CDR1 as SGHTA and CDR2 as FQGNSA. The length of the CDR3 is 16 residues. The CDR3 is CASSLVIVDGNYGYTF. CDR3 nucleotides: TGTGCCAGCAGCTTAGTCATAGTTGATGGGAACTATGGCTACACCTTC.

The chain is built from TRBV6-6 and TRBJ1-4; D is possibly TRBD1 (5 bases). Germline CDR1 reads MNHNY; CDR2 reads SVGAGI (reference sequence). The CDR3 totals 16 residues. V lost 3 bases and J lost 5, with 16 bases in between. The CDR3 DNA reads TGTGCCAGCAGTTATCCCGACAGTCCCGTAAATGAAAAACTGTTTTTT. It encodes CASSYPDSPVNEKLFF.

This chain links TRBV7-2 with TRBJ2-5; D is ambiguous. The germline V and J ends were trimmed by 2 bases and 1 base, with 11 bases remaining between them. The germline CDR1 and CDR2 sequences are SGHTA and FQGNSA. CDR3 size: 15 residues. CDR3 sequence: CASSLRSAVQETQYF. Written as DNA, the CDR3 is TGTGCCAGCAGCTTACGGTCAGCAGTCCAAGAGACCCAGTACTTC.

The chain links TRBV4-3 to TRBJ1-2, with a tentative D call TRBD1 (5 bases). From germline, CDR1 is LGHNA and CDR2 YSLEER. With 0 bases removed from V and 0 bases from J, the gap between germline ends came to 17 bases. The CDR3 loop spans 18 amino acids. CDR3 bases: TGCGCCAGCAGCCAAGATGTCGGGGTAAAGGGGACTAACTATGGCTACACCTTC. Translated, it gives CASSQDVGVKGTNYGYTF.

Here the CDR3 DNA reads TGTGCCAGCAGCTTAGAGTTGGCCTACGAGCAGTACTTC. This codes for CASSLELAYEQYF. The V call is TRBV7-9, the J call TRBJ2-7, with D unclear. V was shortened by 1 base and J by 2 bases, with 6 bases between the two germline ends. The CDR3 length is 13 residues. The germline gives CDR1 SEHNR, CDR2 FQNEAQ (reference sequence).

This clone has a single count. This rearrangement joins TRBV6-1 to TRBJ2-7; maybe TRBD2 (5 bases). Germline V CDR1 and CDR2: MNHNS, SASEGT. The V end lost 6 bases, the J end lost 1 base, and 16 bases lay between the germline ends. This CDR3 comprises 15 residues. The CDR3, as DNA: TGTGCCAGCAGAGAGTCCAAGGGAGCTTCCTACGAGCAGTACTTC. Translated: CASRESKGASYEQYF.

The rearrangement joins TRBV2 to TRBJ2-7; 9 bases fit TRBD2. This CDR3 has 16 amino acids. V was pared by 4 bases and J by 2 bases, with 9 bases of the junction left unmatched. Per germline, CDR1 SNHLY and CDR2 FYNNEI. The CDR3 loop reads CASSVRKRGVTYEQYF. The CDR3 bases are TGTGCCAGCAGTGTCCGGAAGCGGGGGGTTACCTACGAGCAGTACTTC.

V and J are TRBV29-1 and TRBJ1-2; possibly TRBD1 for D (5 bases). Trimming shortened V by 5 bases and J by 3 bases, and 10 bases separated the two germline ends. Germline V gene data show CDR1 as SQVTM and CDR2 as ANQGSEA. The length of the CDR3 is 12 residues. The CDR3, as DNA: TGCAGCGTTCGACAGAGCGACTATGGCTACACCTTC. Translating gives CSVRQSDYGYTF.

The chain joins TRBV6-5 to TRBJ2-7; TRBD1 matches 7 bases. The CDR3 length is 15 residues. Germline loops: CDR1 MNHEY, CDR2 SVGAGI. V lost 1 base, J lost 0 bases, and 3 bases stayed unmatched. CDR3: CASSYFRGTSYEQYF. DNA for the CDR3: TGTGCCAGCAGTTACTTCAGGGGGACCTCCTACGAGCAGTACTTC.

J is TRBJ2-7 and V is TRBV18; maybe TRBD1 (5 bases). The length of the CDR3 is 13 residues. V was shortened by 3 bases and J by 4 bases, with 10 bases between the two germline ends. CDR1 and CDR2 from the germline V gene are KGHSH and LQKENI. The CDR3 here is CASSPEGAYEQYF. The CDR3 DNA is TGTGCCAGCTCACCGGAAGGGGCGTACGAGCAGTACTTC.

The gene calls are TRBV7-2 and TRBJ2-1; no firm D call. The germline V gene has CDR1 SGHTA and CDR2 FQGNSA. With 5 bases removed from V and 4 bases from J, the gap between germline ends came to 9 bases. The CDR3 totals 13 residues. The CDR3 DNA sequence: TGTGCCAGCAGCACCTCGTGGTACAATGAGCAGTTCTTC. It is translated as CASSTSWYNEQFF.

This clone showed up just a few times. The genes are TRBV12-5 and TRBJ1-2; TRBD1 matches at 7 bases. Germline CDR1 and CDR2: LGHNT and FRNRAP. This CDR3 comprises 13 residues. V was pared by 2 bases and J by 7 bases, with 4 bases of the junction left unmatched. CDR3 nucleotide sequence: TGTGCTAGTGGTTTGACCCGACAGGGTGGCTACACCTTC. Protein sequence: CASGLTRQGGYTF.

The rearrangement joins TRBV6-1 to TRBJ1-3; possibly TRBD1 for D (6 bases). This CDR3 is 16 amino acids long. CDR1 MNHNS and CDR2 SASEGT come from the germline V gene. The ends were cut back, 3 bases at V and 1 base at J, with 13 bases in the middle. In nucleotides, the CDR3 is TGTGCCAGCAGTGAGCCGGGACACGCTTCTGGAAACACCATATATTTT. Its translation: CASSEPGHASGNTIYF.

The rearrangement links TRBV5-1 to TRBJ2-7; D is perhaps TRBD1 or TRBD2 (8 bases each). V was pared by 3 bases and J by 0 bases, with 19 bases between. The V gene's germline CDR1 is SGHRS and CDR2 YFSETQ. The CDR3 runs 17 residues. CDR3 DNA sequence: TGCGCCAGCAGCTCATCGCGGGGGGACAGGAGCTCCTACGAGCAGTACTTC. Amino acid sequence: CASSSSRGDRSSYEQYF.

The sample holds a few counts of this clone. The CDR3 DNA sequence: TGTGCCAGCAGGAGGGGGCAGGCAGTTTATGGCTACACCTTC. Amino acids: CASRRGQAVYGYTF. The V call is TRBV6-1, the J call TRBJ1-2; TRBD1 aligns across 7 bases. This CDR3 is 14 amino acids long. Per the germline V gene, CDR1 is MNHNS and CDR2 is SASEGT. V dropped 6 bases and J dropped 5; count of bases not matched to a gene: 9.

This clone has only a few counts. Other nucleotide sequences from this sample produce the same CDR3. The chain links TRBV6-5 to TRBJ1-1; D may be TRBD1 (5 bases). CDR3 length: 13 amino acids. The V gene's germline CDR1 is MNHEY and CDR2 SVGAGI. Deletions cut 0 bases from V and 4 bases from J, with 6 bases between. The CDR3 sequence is CASSYSGGTEAFF. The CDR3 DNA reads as TGTGCCAGCAGTTACTCTGGGGGCACTGAAGCTTTCTTT.

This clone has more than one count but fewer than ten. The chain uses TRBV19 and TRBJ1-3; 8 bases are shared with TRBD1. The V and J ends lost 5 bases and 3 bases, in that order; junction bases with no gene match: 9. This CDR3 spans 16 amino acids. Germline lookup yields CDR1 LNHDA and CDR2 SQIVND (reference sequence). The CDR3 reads CASSASTGGFGNTIYF. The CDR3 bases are TGTGCCAGTAGTGCATCAACAGGGGGATTTGGAAACACCATATATTTT.